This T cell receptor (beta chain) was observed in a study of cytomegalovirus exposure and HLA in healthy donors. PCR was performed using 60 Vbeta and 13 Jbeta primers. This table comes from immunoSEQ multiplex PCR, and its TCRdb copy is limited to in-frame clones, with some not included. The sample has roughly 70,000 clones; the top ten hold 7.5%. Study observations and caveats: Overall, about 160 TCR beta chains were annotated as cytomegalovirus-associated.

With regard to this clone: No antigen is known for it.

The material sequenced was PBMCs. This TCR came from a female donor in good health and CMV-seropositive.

The CDR3 region is CASSYGQVGTDTQYF. DNA for the CDR3: TGTGCCAGCAGCTACGGACAGGTTGGGACAGATACGCAGTATTTT. This chain connects TRBV5-6 to TRBJ2-3, with 7 bases aligning to TRBD1. Germline CDR1 is SGHDT and CDR2 is YYEEEE. The CDR3 loop spans 15 amino acids. The ends lost 3 bases at V and 3 bases at J; junction bases unmatched: 7.